The T cell receptor beta chain under discussion was sequenced for a study of blood T cell repertoires in COVID-19. Study at large: Sites across the United States, Italy and Spain contributed samples from acute and convalescent COVID-19. The analysed material was cDNA or gDNA that came from T cells, B-cell-depleted T cells, or PBMCs.

Germline V lookup: CDR1 MDHEN, CDR2 SYDVKM. The junction had 12 bases not matched to a gene; V was cut back by 1 base and J by 8 bases. This CDR3 comprises 19 residues. In the original analysis: Cell counts per sample came from amplifying reference gene primers. Sequenced by immunoSEQ multiplex PCR; TCRdb stores in-frame clones only, minus some. That table furnishes V, J and clone size, whereas the DNA furnished D and trimming. The table lists 61,000 or so clones, 80% to 90% of them singletons, with around 18% in the top ten. The chain carries TRBV28 and TRBJ2-3, with TRBD2 identical over 16 bases. The TCR comes from an elderly woman with active COVID-19. The sequenced sample was peripheral blood. CDR3 DNA: TGTGCCAGCAGTTTATCCACCGGGACTAGCGGGGGGGCGAGGGTTACGCAGTATTTT. As protein: CASSLSTGTSGGARVTQYF.